The 30 T cell receptor beta chains given below trace back to one sample, sequenced in a study of cytomegalovirus exposure and HLA in healthy donors. It was with 60 Vbeta and 13 Jbeta primers that the PCR ran. Generated by immunoSEQ multiplex PCR, the TCRdb table keeps only in-frame clones and is missing some. The table has around 170,000 clones, 65% to 85% seen once. Material: PBMCs. The receptors were gathered from a man in his fifties or sixties in good health and CMV-seronegative.

The CDR3 DNA is TGCGCCAGCAGCTCCGAGCCGGCCAGGGGGCGAGAGACCCAGTACTTC. This gives the protein CASSSEPARGRETQYF. V is TRBV5-1 and J is TRBJ2-5; TRBD1 agrees at 8 bases. The V and J ends lost 3 bases and 4 bases, in that order; junction bases with no gene match: 11. Germline V CDR1 and CDR2: SGHRS, YFSETQ. The CDR3 contains 16 residues.

This clone was found a few times. The V and J genes are TRBV29-1 and TRBJ2-7; D might be TRBD1 (7 bases). Germline loops: CDR1 SQVTM, CDR2 ANQGSEA. Deletions cut 3 bases from V and 6 bases from J, with 21 bases between. CDR3 length: 15 residues. The CDR3 DNA sequence: TGCAGCGTTGACAGGACCCAAGGACAGGAGGGCGAGCAGTACTTC. Protein product: CSVDRTQGQEGEQYF.

This clone came up a few times. The chain has TRBV5-6 and TRBJ2-1; D is undetermined. The CDR3 spans 15 residues. V lost 0 bases and J lost 9, with 16 bases in between. The germline gives CDR1 SGHDT, CDR2 YYEEEE. CDR3 region: CASSLGTLPGTEQFF. DNA of the CDR3: TGTGCCAGCAGCTTGGGCACGCTACCGGGTACTGAGCAGTTCTTC.

J is TRBJ2-1 and V is TRBV18, with 10 bases identical to TRBD1. The CDR3 contains 15 residues. Germline V lookup: CDR1 KGHSH, CDR2 LQKENI. V was pared by 5 bases and J by 8 bases, with 9 bases of the junction left unmatched. The CDR3, as DNA: TGTGCCAGCTCAGTCAGACAGGGGGCAACGGATGAGCAGTTCTTC. This sequence encodes CASSVRQGATDEQFF. Based on the CDR3 plus reference TRBV18 and TRBJ2-1, the full variable domain is NAGVMQNPRHLVRRRGQEARLRCSPMKGHSHVYWYRQLPEEGLKFMVYLQKENIIDESGMPKERFSAEFPKEGPSILRIQQVVRGDSAAYFCASSVRQGATDEQFFGPGTRLTVL.

The V gene is TRBV30, the J gene TRBJ1-5; the D gene is possibly TRBD1 (6 bases). Germline CDR1 and CDR2: GTSNPN and SVGIG (reference sequence). The CDR3 spans 13 residues. The V gene lost 5 bases and the J gene lost 0 bases, with 8 bases spanning the gap. Here the CDR3 reads CAWRQVSNQPQHF. The DNA for the CDR3 is TGTGCCTGGCGACAGGTTAGCAATCAGCCCCAGCATTTT.

This rearrangement joins TRBV18 to TRBJ2-7; possibly TRBD2 for D (6 bases). The CDR3 has 16 amino acids. CDR1 is KGHSH, CDR2 LQKENI, per germline. V was trimmed by 0 bases and J by 3 bases, leaving 15 bases between them. The CDR3 here is CASSPPGRDLLYEQYF. The CDR3 DNA follows: TGTGCCAGCTCACCACCGGGGCGGGACCTCCTCTACGAGCAGTACTTC.

The genes are TRBV7-2 and TRBJ2-2; no clear D gene. V dropped 5 bases and J dropped 4 bases, with 17 bases sitting between them. The CDR3 covers 16 residues. CDR1 SGHTA and CDR2 FQGNSA come from the germline V gene. CDR3 in amino acids: CASSAPWAPLTGELFF. In DNA form, the CDR3 reads TGTGCCAGCAGCGCCCCTTGGGCCCCCCTCACCGGGGAGCTGTTTTTT.

V usage is TRBV5-1 and J usage is TRBJ2-3, with 13 nucleotides matching TRBD2. The CDR3 runs to 18 residues. Germline assignment: CDR1 SGHRS and CDR2 YFSETQ. The V segment lost 0 bases and the J segment 4 bases; nucleotides outside the gene matches: 8. CDR3 protein: CASSLGLLAGGFADTQYF. Here the CDR3 DNA reads TGCGCCAGCAGCTTGGGTCTACTAGCGGGGGGGTTTGCAGATACGCAGTATTTT.

J is TRBJ2-7 and V is TRBV5-4; TRBD2 matches 8 bases. CDR1 SGHNT and CDR2 YYREEE come from the germline V gene (reference sequence). The CDR3 spans 14 residues. Trimming at V came to 4 bases and at J to 2 bases, leaving 5 bases not matched to a gene. CDR3 in DNA: TGTGCCAGCAGCCCTGCTAGCGGGCCCTACGAGCAGTACTTC. Its protein product is CASSPASGPYEQYF.

The chain carries TRBV29-1 and TRBJ1-5; 7 bases map to TRBD1. The CDR3 sequence is 13 residues long. Germline trimming cut 6 bases from V and 3 bases from J; bases unmatched to any gene: 5. From germline, CDR1 is SQVTM and CDR2 ANQGSEA. In DNA form, the CDR3 reads TGCAGCGTGGCCAGGGGGACCAATCAGCCCCAGCATTTT. The encoded protein is CSVARGTNQPQHF.

This clone was recorded once. The chain has TRBV6-1 and TRBJ2-3; TRBD2 matches 10 bases. The CDR3 runs 16 residues. The germline V gene encodes CDR1 MNHNS and CDR2 SASEGT. The V and J ends lost 4 bases and 0 bases, in that order; junction bases with no gene match: 4. Written as DNA, the CDR3 is TGTGCCAGCAGTGCGTTGACTAGCGGGAGCACAGATACGCAGTATTTT. Translating it yields CASSALTSGSTDTQYF.

The chain combines TRBV5-1 with TRBJ1-5, with no clear D. The germline V gene encodes CDR1 SGHRS and CDR2 YFSETQ. The V and J ends lost 3 bases and 6 bases respectively, with 16 bases between them. CDR3 length: 15 amino acids. CDR3 sequence: CASSSLGDPGQPQHF. CDR3 sequence (DNA): TGCGCCAGCAGCTCGCTAGGTGATCCGGGTCAGCCCCAGCATTTT.

V gene TRBV9 combines with J gene TRBJ2-5; weak D call: TRBD2 (6 bases). Per the germline V gene, CDR1 is SGDLS and CDR2 is YYNGEE. CDR3 length equals 15 residues. Trimming removed 4 bases from V and 1 base from J, with 14 bases in between. The DNA of the CDR3 is TGTGCCAGCAGCACCCGACTAGGCACCCAAGAGACCCAGTACTTC. Protein: CASSTRLGTQETQYF.

This rearrangement joins TRBV10-1 to TRBJ2-7; 12 bases align to TRBD2. The CDR3 extends over 14 amino acids. Germline V lookup: CDR1 WNHNN, CDR2 SYGVQD (reference sequence). The V segment lost 5 bases and the J segment 3 bases; nucleotides outside the gene matches: 2. The CDR3 DNA reads as TGCGCCAGCAGTCGACTAGCGGGGGACTACGAGCAGTACTTC. It encodes CASSRLAGDYEQYF.

The chain carries TRBV7-9 and TRBJ1-6, with D perhaps TRBD1 (6 bases). V was clipped by 6 bases and J by 11 bases, with 14 bases between them. This CDR3 has 13 amino acids. The V gene's germline CDR1 is SEHNR and CDR2 FQNEAQ (reference sequence). The CDR3 reads CASSQIGQTPLHF. The DNA for the CDR3 is TGTGCCAGCAGTCAAATAGGACAGACACCCCTCCACTTT. Looking up the rest from reference TRBV7-9 and TRBJ1-6 gives the full variable domain: DTGVSQNPRHKITKRGQNVTFRCDPISEHNRLYWYRQTLGQGPEFLTYFQNEAQLEKSRLLSDRFSAERPKGSFSTLEIQRTEQGDSAMYLCASSQIGQTPLHFGNGTRLTVT.

V and J are TRBV28 and TRBJ1-4; D may be TRBD1 (5 bases). Germline CDR1 is MDHEN and CDR2 is SYDVKM. This CDR3 is built from 14 residues. V lost 8 bases and J lost 3, with 13 bases in between. This chain's CDR3 is CASWGGLANEKLFF. In DNA form, the CDR3 reads TGTGCCAGCTGGGGGGGTCTTGCTAATGAAAAACTGTTTTTT. Using reference TRBV28 and TRBJ1-4 for the parts outside the CDR3, the full variable domain is DVKVTQSSRYLVKRTGEKVFLECVQDMDHENMFWYRQDPGLGLRLIYFSYDVKMKEKGDIPEGYSVSREKKERFSLILESASTNQTSMYLCASWGGLANEKLFFGSGTQLSVL.

The chain uses TRBV25-1 and TRBJ2-1, with 9 nucleotides matching TRBD2. This CDR3 is 16 amino acids long. Germline lookup yields CDR1 MGHDK and CDR2 SYGVNS. Trimming at V came to 4 bases and at J to 8 bases, leaving 12 bases not matched to a gene. The chain's CDR3 is CASSAVAGVVIDEQFF. Written as DNA, the CDR3 is TGTGCCAGCAGTGCCGTAGCGGGAGTAGTTATCGATGAGCAGTTCTTC.

This clone was counted once. J is TRBJ2-5 and V is TRBV14; D gene uncertain. Germline V gene lookup returns CDR1 SGHDN and CDR2 FVKESK. The V end was cut by 1 base, the J end by 4 bases, with 13 bases between. The CDR3 consists of 15 residues. CDR3 residues: CASSQAPVVGETQYF. Here the CDR3 DNA reads TGTGCCAGCAGCCAAGCCCCGGTCGTCGGAGAGACCCAGTACTTC.

The V and J genes are TRBV13 and TRBJ2-7; tentative D call: TRBD2 (6 bases). This CDR3 region has 15 residues. The V gene's germline CDR1 is PRHDT and CDR2 FYEKMQ (reference sequence). Trimming cost V 4 bases and J 4 bases, with 17 bases left between them. The CDR3 nucleotides read TGTGCCAGCAGCTCCAGACTAGTTTCTCGGTACGAGCAGTACTTC. This sequence encodes CASSSRLVSRYEQYF.

The chain has TRBV6-1 and TRBJ1-2; possibly TRBD1 for D (5 bases). The V end was cut by 2 bases, the J end by 4 bases, with 11 bases between. CDR1 is MNHNS, CDR2 SASEGT, per germline. This CDR3 spans 14 amino acids. CDR3 region: CASSEQQGTYGYTF. CDR3 in DNA: TGTGCCAGCAGTGAACAGCAGGGAACCTATGGCTACACCTTC.

This chain joins TRBV27 and TRBJ2-7; TRBD2 is a possible D gene (6 bases). The germline V and J ends were trimmed by 5 bases and 5 bases, with 19 bases remaining between them. Germline-derived CDR1 and CDR2 are MNHEY and SMNVEV (reference sequence). The CDR3 covers 15 residues. CDR3: CASSKSLAGSHEQYF. CDR3 nucleotide sequence: TGTGCCAGCAGTAAAAGCCTCGCGGGGAGTCACGAGCAGTACTTC.

J is TRBJ2-7 and V is TRBV7-2, with D perhaps TRBD1 (6 bases). The CDR3 runs to 15 residues. Trimming left V 5 bases short and J 2 bases short, with 16 bases between. Germline CDR1 is SGHTA and CDR2 is FQGNSA. CDR3 sequence reads: CASSQTGTITYEQYF. CDR3 nucleotide sequence: TGTGCCAGCAGCCAAACCGGGACAATTACCTACGAGCAGTACTTC.

This clone was picked up one time. The rearrangement uses TRBV19 and TRBJ2-5, with D perhaps TRBD2 (5 bases). The germline V and J ends were trimmed by 5 bases and 0 bases, with 13 bases remaining between them. Germline assignment: CDR1 LNHDA and CDR2 SQIVND (reference sequence). CDR3 size: 15 residues. The CDR3 loop reads CASSLSPGNQETQYF. The DNA of the CDR3 is TGTGCCAGTAGTCTCAGTCCGGGAAACCAAGAGACCCAGTACTTC.

The chain is built from TRBV6-1 and TRBJ1-3; D possibly corresponds to TRBD1 (5 bases). The CDR3 spans 15 residues. The V end lost 1 base, the J end lost 5 bases, and 12 bases lay between the germline ends. Germline values: CDR1 MNHNS, CDR2 SASEGT. CDR3 sequence: CASSEDRSTRNTIYF. Written as DNA, the CDR3 is TGTGCCAGCAGTGAAGACAGGAGCACCCGAAACACCATATATTTT.

This clone has just one count. V and J are TRBV28 and TRBJ2-1, with TRBD2 identical over 14 bases. The trim removed 5 bases at V and 6 bases at J, leaving 3 bases unmatched. Germline CDR1 reads MDHEN; CDR2 reads SYDVKM. The CDR3 has 15 amino acids. This chain's CDR3 is CASSPGTSGGNEQFF. CDR3 bases: TGTGCCAGCAGTCCCGGGACTAGCGGGGGCAATGAGCAGTTCTTC.

The V call is TRBV19, the J call TRBJ2-6; TRBD1 matches 12 bases. After removal of 2 bases from V and 1 base from J, the junction contained 9 bases not matched to a gene. CDR1 and CDR2 (germline): LNHDA, SQIVND (reference sequence). This CDR3 contains 20 residues. The DNA for the CDR3 is TGTGCCAGTAGTATAATTGCAATGGGACAGGGGGCATCTGGGGCCAACGTCCTGACTTTC. It specifies CASSIIAMGQGASGANVLTF. Variable domain in full (rest from reference TRBV19 and TRBJ2-6): DGGITQSPKYLFRKEGQNVTLSCEQNLNHDAMYWYRQDPGQGLRLIYYSQIVNDFQKGDIAEGYSVSREKKESFPLTVTSAQKNPTAFYLCASSIIAMGQGASGANVLTFGAGSRLTVL.

This clone has a single count. This rearrangement joins TRBV5-1 to TRBJ2-3; perhaps TRBD1 as D (5 bases). Germline V CDR1 and CDR2: SGHRS, YFSETQ. V lost 2 bases to trimming and J lost 2 bases, with 9 bases between them. The CDR3 runs to 14 residues. The DNA for the CDR3 is TGCGCCAGCAGCTTTACCAGGGACACAGATACGCAGTATTTT. Translated, it gives CASSFTRDTDTQYF.

The rearrangement joins TRBV5-1 to TRBJ1-5, with D tentatively TRBD1 (6 bases). The V gene lost 9 bases and the J gene lost 1 base, with 17 bases spanning the gap. The length of the CDR3 is 15 residues. Germline-derived CDR1 and CDR2 are SGHRS and YFSETQ. The CDR3 DNA sequence: TGCGCCACCCAAACAGGGCAGGGAAGCAATCAGCCCCAGCATTTT. Its translation is CATQTGQGSNQPQHF. Full variable domain (missing parts from reference TRBV5-1 and TRBJ1-5): KAGVTQTPRYLIKTRGQQVTLSCSPISGHRSVSWYQQTPGQGLQFLFEYFSETQRNKGNFPGRFSGRQFSNSRSEMNVSTLELGDSALYLCATQTGQGSNQPQHFGDGTRLSIL.

The chain uses TRBV28 and TRBJ1-1; no definite D call. The CDR3 is 14 amino acids. The V end was cut by 6 bases, the J end by 0 bases, with 11 bases between. Per germline, CDR1 MDHEN and CDR2 SYDVKM. The CDR3: CASRPTAMNTEAFF. Here the CDR3 DNA reads TGTGCCAGCAGACCCACAGCCATGAACACTGAAGCTTTCTTT.

The genes are TRBV5-1 and TRBJ2-1, with 7 bases aligning to TRBD1. The V segment lost 4 bases and the J segment 8 bases; nucleotides outside the gene matches: 6. This CDR3 comprises 13 residues. Germline V gene sequence: CDR1 SGHRS, CDR2 YFSETQ. This chain's CDR3 is CASSIDRVHEQFF. CDR3 in DNA: TGCGCCAGCAGCATCGACAGGGTCCATGAGCAGTTCTTC. Based on the CDR3 plus reference TRBV5-1 and TRBJ2-1, the full variable domain is KAGVTQTPRYLIKTRGQQVTLSCSPISGHRSVSWYQQTPGQGLQFLFEYFSETQRNKGNFPGRFSGRQFSNSRSEMNVSTLELGDSALYLCASSIDRVHEQFFGPGTRLTVL.